This T cell receptor beta chain was identified during a study of blood T cell repertoires in COVID-19 (dated by TCRdb to 2019 to 2021). In terms of the full investigation: Samples from collaborators originated in the United States, Italy and Spain and spanned both the acute and convalescent phases of COVID-19. The samples were drawn from the first 160 participants of the ongoing ImmuneRACE study and from 1,200 or so subjects provided by 6 global collaborators. The material from the prospective study consisted of cDNA or gDNA derived from T cells, B-cell-depleted T cells, or PBMCs. Nearly every sample came with metadata listing a de-identified subject ID, COVID-19 status, age in years and sex. The dataset comprised deeply sampled blood TCRbeta repertoires from subjects exposed to, actively infected with, or recovered from COVID-19. Where HLA class I and class II types were available, the types were taken from metadata supplied by the sample provider, not from assay-based typing. The repertoires were released in a freely available public database meant as a resource for research on the immune response to SARS-CoV-2. General study outcomes and caveats: The quantity of clinical and demographic metadata differed by source and by participant and was supplied without curation.

For this clone: No antigen is known for it. Qualities for individual bases were not recorded, and no much larger clone is one base off.

TCRbeta CDR3 regions were amplified from genomic DNA by means of the immunoSEQ Assay, a bias-controlled multiplex PCR. Under the source paper's analysis protocol: Nucleated cell counts per sample were estimated from amplification of reference gene primers within the assay. Sequence reads were collapsed and filtered to measure the absolute abundance of every unique TCRbeta CDR3 rearrangement. For each sample, productive Simpson clonality was calculated as the square root of Simpson's diversity index over productive rearrangements. This immuneACCESS table, as held by TCRdb, lists in-frame sequences with V and J called but not all clones. Of the missing ones, under half trace to an unresolved V gene in checked studies; the others have no known cause. Clone size and the V and J calls come from that table; the DNA yielded D and trimming. The sample profile shows roughly 70,000 clones; about nine tenths of them were found once. The ten most abundant clones make up 6% to 8% of the sample.

Collaborating institutions collected whole blood in K2EDTA tubes following their own protocols. Collaborator samples were shipped for TCRbeta analysis as frozen whole blood, isolated PBMCs, or DNA extracted from either sample type. The sequenced material came from peripheral blood. The TCR was taken from a woman aged 80 or over with active COVID-19.

The DNA reads as follows: TGTGCCAGTAGTGCCCGGACAGGGGCCTACGAGCAGTACTTC. Its translation reads: CASSARTGAYEQYF. Rearrangement joined TRBV19 to TRBJ2-7, with TRBD1 matching 9 junction bases. Taken from the germline V gene (reference sequence), the CDR1 and CDR2 loops are LNHDA and SQIVND. Trimming takes 5 bases off V and 2 bases off J; junction bases not matched to a gene: 4. The CDR3 contains 14 residues, cysteine and phenylalanine counted. Only the CDR3 DNA stays, 42 bases, in frame from base 1.